This record looks at one T cell receptor beta chain sequence and its context. Sequencing used immunoSEQ multiplex PCR; TCRdb keeps in-frame clones, though not all of them. The sample lists around 94,000 clones, over 85% occurring once. The data belong to a study of blood T cell repertoires in COVID-19. Across the whole study: The United States, Italy and Spain supplied acute and convalescent COVID-19 samples.

The Seattle site enrolled patients during active infection and followed them longitudinally. The TCR sequence derives from a woman aged 50 to 60 with COVID-19, enrolled during active disease. The sample taken for sequencing was peripheral blood.

The CDR3 DNA reads as TGTGCCAGCAGCTCACCAACTAGCGATCACGAGCAGTACTTC. This encodes CASSSPTSDHEQYF. This chain links TRBV7-3 with TRBJ2-7, with TRBD2 identical over 7 bases. V dropped 4 bases and J dropped 5; count of bases not matched to a gene: 8. The germline CDR1 and CDR2 sequences are SGHTA and FQGTGA. The CDR3 is 14 residues long.